This T cell receptor beta chain was sequenced for a study of T-cell memory formation after mild COVID-19. Study outcomes and limitations: From day 15 to 85, contracting clones were balanced between CD4 and CD8, whereas later expanders leaned toward CD4+.

This clonotype has just a few counts. What it binds is not known. V was shortened by 5 bases and J by 3 bases, with 18 bases between the two germline ends. This CDR3 is built from 15 residues. Germline lookup yields CDR1 SGHKS and CDR2 YYEKEE (reference sequence). One entry per CDR3 protein results from TCRdb running MiXCR on the 5' RACE reads. The table records 200,000 to 250,000 distinct CDR3 sequences, roughly 14% of them present only once. This clonotype was obtained from an adult woman who had mild COVID-19 (a few samples of this study predate the infection). Cell type and time point are not known. The sequenced sample was PBMCs or a T cell subset sorted from them (not recorded which). This chain joins TRBV5-5 and TRBJ2-7; perhaps TRBD2 as D (5 bases). CDR3 sequence: CASRVTGSTFYEQYF. CDR3 DNA: TGTGCCAGCAGGGTGACGGGATCTACGTTCTACGAGCAGTACTTC. Based on the CDR3 plus reference TRBV5-5 and TRBJ2-7, the full variable domain is DAGVTQSPTHLIKTRGQQVTLRCSPISGHKSVSWYQQVLGQGPQFIFQYYEKEERGRGNFPDRFSARQFPNYSSELNVNALLLGDSALYLCASRVTGSTFYEQYFGPGTRLTVT.